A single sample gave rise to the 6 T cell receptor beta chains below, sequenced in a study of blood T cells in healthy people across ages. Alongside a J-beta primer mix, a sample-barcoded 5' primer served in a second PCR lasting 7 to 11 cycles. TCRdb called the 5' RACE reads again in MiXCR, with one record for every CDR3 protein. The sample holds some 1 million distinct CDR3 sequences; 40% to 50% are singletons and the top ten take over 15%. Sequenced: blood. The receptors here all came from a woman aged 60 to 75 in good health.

The CDR3 sequence: CASGLPTSGTSYEQYF. The CDR3 DNA sequence: TGTGCTAGTGGTTTGCCTACTAGCGGGACATCCTACGAGCAGTACTTC. The rearrangement joins TRBV12-5 to TRBJ2-7; 10 bases fit TRBD2. This CDR3 region has 16 residues. Trimming at V came to 2 bases and at J to 1 base, leaving 5 bases not matched to a gene. Germline-derived CDR1 and CDR2 are LGHNT and FRNRAP. Drawing the rest from reference TRBV12-5 and TRBJ2-7, the complete variable domain is DARVTQTPRHKVTEMGQEVTMRCQPILGHNTVFWYRQTMMQGLELLAYFRNRAPLDDSGMPKDRFSAEMPDATLATLKIQPSEPRDSAVYFCASGLPTSGTSYEQYFGPGTRLTVT.

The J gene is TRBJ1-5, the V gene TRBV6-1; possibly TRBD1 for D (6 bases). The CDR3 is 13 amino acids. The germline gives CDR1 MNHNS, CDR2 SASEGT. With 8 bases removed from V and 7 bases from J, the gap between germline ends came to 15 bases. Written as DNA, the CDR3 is TGTGCCAGCTGGACGCAGGGGCGACAGCCCCAGCATTTT. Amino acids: CASWTQGRQPQHF.

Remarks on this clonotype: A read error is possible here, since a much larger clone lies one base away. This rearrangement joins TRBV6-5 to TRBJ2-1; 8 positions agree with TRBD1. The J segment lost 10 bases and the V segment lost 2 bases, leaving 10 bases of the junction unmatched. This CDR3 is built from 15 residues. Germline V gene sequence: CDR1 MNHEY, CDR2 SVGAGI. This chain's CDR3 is CASSYLTGASYEQFF. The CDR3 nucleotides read TGTGCCAGCAGTTACCTGACAGGGGCCTCCTACGAGCAGTTCTTC.

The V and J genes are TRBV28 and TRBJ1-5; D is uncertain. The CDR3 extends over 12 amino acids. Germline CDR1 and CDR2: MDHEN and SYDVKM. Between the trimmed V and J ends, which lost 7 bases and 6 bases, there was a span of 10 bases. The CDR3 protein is CASNPMGQPQHF. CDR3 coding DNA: TGTGCCAGCAACCCCATGGGTCAGCCCCAGCATTTT.

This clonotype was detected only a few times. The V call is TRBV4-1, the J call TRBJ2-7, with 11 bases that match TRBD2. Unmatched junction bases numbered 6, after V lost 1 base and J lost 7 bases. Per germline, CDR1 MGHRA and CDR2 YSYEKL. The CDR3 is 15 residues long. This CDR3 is CASSQGASGGYEQYF. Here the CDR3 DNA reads TGCGCCAGCAGCCAAGGGGCTAGCGGGGGGTATGAGCAGTACTTC.

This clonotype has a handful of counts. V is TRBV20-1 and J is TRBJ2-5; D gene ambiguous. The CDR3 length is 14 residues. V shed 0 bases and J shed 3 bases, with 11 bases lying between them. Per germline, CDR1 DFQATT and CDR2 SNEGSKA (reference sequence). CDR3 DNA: TGCAGTGCTAGAGATCTTGGGCAGAAAGAGACCCAGTACTTC. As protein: CSARDLGQKETQYF.